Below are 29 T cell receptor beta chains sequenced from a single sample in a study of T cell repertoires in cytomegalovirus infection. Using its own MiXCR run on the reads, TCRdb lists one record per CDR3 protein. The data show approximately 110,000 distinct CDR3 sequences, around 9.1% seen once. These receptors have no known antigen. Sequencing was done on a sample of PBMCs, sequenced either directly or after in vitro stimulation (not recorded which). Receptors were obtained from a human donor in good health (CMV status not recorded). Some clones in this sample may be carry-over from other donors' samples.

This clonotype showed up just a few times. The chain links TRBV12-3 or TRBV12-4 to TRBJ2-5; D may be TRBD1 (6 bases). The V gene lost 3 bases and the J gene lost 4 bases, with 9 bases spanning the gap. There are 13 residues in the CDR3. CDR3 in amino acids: CASSLSGVETQYF. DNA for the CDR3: TGTGCCAGCAGTTTGTCAGGGGTAGAGACCCAGTACTTC.

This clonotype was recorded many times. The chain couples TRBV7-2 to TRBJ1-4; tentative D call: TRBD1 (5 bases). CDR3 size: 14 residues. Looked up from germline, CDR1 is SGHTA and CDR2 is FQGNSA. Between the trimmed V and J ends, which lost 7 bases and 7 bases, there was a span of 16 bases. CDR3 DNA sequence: TGTGCCAGCACTTTGGGGATGGGACGTGAAAAACTGTTTTTT. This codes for CASTLGMGREKLFF.

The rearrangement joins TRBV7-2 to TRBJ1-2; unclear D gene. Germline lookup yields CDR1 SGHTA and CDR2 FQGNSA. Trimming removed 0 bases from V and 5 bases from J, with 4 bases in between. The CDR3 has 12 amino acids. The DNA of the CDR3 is TGTGCCAGCAGCTTAGCAGTATATGGCTACACCTTC. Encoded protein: CASSLAVYGYTF. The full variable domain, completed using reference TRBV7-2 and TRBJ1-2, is GAGVSQSPSNKVTEKGKDVELRCDPISGHTALYWYRQSLGQGLEFLIYFQGNSAPDKSGLPSDRFSAERTGGSVSTLTIQRTQQEDSAVYLCASSLAVYGYTFGSGTRLTVV.

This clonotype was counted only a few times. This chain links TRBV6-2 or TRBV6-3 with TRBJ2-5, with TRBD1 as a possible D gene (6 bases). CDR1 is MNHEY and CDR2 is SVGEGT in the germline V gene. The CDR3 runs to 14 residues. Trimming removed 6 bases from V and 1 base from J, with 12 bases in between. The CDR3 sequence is CASRKGQIQETQYF. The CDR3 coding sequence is TGTGCCAGCAGAAAAGGACAGATCCAAGAGACCCAGTACTTC.

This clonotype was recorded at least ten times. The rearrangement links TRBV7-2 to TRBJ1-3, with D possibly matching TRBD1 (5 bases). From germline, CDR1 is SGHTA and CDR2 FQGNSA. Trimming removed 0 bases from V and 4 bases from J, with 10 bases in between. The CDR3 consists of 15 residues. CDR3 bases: TGTGCCAGCAGCTTAGCGCCGGGGGGGGGAAACACCATATATTTT. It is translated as CASSLAPGGGNTIYF.

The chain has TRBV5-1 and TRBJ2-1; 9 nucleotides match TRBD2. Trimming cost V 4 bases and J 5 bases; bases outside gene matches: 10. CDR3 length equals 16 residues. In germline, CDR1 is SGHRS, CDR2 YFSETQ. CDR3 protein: CASSPLSSGTHNEQFF. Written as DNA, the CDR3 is TGCGCCAGCAGCCCTCTGTCTAGCGGGACCCACAATGAGCAGTTCTTC. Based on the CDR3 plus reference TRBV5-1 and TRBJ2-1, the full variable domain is KAGVTQTPRYLIKTRGQQVTLSCSPISGHRSVSWYQQTPGQGLQFLFEYFSETQRNKGNFPGRFSGRQFSNSRSEMNVSTLELGDSALYLCASSPLSSGTHNEQFFGPGTRLTVL.

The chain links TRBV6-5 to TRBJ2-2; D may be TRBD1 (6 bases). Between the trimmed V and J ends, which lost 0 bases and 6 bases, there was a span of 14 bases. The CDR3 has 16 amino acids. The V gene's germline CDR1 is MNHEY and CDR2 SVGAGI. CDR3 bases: TGTGCCAGCAGTTACTCGGCAGGGGAAGCGTCCGGGGAGCTGTTTTTT. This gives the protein CASSYSAGEASGELFF.

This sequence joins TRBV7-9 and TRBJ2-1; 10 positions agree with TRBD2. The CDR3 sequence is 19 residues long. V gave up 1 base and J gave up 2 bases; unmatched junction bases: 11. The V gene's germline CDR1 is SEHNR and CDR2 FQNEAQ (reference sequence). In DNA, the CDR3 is TGTGCCAGCAGCTTAGGACTAGCGGGTGCGGACGGGACCTACAATGAGCAGTTCTTC. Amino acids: CASSLGLAGADGTYNEQFF.

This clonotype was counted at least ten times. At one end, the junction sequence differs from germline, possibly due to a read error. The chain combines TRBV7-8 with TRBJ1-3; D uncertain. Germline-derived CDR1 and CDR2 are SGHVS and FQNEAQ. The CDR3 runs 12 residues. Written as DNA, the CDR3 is TGTGCCAGCAGCATAGCTGGAAACACCATATATTTT. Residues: CASSIAGNTIYF.

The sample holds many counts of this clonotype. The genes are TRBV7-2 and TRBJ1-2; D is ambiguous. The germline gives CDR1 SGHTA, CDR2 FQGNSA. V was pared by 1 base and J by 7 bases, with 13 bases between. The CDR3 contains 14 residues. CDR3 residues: CASSLGRESAGYTF. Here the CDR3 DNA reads TGTGCCAGCAGCTTAGGAAGGGAGTCGGCTGGCTACACCTTC. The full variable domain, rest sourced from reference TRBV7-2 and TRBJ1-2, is GAGVSQSPSNKVTEKGKDVELRCDPISGHTALYWYRQSLGQGLEFLIYFQGNSAPDKSGLPSDRFSAERTGGSVSTLTIQRTQQEDSAVYLCASSLGRESAGYTFGSGTRLTVV.

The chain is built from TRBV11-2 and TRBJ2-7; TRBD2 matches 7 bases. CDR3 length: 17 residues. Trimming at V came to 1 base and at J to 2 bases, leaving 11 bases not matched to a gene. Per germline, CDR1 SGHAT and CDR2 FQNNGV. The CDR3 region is CASSLVGFSGHTYEQYF. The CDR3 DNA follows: TGTGCCAGCAGCTTAGTCGGGTTTAGCGGGCACACCTACGAGCAGTACTTC.

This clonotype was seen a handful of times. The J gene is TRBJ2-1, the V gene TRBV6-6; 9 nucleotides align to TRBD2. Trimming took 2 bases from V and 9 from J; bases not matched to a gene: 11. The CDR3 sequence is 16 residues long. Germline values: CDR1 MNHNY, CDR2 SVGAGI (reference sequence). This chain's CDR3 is CASSYPPNSGRIEQFF. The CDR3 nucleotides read TGTGCCAGCAGTTACCCCCCCAATAGCGGGAGAATTGAGCAGTTCTTC.

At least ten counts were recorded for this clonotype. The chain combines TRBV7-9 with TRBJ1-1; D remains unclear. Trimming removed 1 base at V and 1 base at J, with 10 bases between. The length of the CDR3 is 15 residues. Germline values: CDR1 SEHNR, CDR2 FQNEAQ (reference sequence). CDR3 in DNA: TGTGCCAGCAGCTTAGAGGAGGGTTGGAACACTGAAGCTTTCTTT. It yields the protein CASSLEEGWNTEAFF.

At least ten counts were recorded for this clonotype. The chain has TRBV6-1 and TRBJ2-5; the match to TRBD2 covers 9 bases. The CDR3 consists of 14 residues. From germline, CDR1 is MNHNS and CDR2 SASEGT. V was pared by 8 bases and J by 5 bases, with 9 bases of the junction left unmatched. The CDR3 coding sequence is TGTGCCAGCGGCGCGGGAGGGCCCTTCGAGACCCAGTACTTC. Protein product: CASGAGGPFETQYF.

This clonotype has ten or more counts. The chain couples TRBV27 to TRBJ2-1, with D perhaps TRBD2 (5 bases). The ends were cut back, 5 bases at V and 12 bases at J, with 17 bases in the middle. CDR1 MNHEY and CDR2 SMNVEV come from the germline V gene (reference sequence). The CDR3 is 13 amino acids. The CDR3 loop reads CASSPPYEGGQFF. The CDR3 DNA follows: TGTGCCAGCAGTCCCCCGTACGAGGGCGGGCAGTTCTTC.

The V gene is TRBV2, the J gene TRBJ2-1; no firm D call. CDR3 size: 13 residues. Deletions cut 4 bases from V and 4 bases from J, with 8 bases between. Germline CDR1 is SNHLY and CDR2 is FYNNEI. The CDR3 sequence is CASSGYVYNEQFF. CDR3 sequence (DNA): TGTGCCAGCAGTGGTTACGTTTACAATGAGCAGTTCTTC.

The DNA of the CDR3 is TGCAGTGTTAAGGAAGCGGGATACTACAATGAGCAGTTCTTC. Residues: CSVKEAGYYNEQFF. The J gene is TRBJ2-1, the V gene TRBV20-1, with TRBD2 identical over 7 bases. The trim removed 7 bases at V and 3 bases at J, leaving 9 bases unmatched. The CDR3 extends over 14 amino acids. Germline CDR1 and CDR2: DFQATT and SNEGSKA (reference sequence).

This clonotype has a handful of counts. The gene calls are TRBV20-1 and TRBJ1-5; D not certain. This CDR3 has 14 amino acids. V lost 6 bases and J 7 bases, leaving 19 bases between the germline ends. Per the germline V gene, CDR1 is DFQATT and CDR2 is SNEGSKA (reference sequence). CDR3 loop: CSASTQDWSQPQHF. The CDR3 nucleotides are TGCAGTGCCAGCACCCAGGATTGGAGCCAGCCCCAGCATTTT.

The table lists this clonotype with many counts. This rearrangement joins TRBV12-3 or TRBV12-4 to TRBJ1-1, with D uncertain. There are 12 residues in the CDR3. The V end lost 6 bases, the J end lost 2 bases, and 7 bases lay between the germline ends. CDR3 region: CASRKGNTEAFF. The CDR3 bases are TGTGCCAGCAGGAAGGGAAACACTGAAGCTTTCTTT.

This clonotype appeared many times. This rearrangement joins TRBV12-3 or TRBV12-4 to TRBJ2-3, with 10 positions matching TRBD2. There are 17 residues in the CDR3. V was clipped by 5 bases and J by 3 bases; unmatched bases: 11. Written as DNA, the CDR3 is TGTGCCAGCAGTCTCACGCCCCTAGCGGGAGTAACAGATACGCAGTATTTT. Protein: CASSLTPLAGVTDTQYF.

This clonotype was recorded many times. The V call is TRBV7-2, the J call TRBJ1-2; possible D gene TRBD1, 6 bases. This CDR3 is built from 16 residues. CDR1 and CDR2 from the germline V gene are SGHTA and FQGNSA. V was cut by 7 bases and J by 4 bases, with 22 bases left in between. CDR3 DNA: TGTGCCAGCACCTACAATCTCGGGGGCGCGGGCTATGGCTACACCTTC. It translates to CASTYNLGGAGYGYTF.

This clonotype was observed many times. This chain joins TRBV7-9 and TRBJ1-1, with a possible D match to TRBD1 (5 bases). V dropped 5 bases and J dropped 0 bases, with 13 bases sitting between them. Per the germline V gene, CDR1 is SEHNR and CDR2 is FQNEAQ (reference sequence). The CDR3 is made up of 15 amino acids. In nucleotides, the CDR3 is TGTGCCAGCAGCCGAGAGGGGACTATGAACACTGAAGCTTTCTTT. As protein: CASSREGTMNTEAFF.

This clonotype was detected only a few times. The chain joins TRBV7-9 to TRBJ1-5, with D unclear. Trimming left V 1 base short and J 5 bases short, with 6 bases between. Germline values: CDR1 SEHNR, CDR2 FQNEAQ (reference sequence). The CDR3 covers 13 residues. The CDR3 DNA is TGTGCCAGCAGCTTAGGGGAGTATCAGCCCCAGCATTTT. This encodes CASSLGEYQPQHF.

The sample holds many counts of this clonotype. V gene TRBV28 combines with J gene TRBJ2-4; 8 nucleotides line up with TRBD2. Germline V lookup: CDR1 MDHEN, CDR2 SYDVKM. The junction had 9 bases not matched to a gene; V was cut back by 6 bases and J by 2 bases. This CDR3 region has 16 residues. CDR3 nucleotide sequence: TGTGCCAGCAGGTTGAGCGGGAGTATCACCAAAAACATTCAGTACTTC. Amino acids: CASRLSGSITKNIQYF. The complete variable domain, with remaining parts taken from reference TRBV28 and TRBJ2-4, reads DVKVTQSSRYLVKRTGEKVFLECVQDMDHENMFWYRQDPGLGLRLIYFSYDVKMKEKGDIPEGYSVSREKKERFSLILESASTNQTSMYLCASRLSGSITKNIQYFGAGTRLSVL.

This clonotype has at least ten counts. Here the CDR3 reads CASSIEGQSNQPQHF. CDR3 bases: TGTGCCAGTAGTATTGAGGGACAGAGCAATCAGCCCCAGCATTTT. J is TRBJ1-5 and V is TRBV19, with TRBD1 matching over 7 bases. The CDR3 has 15 amino acids. Germline lookup yields CDR1 LNHDA and CDR2 SQIVND (reference sequence). V shed 3 bases and J 1 base; nucleotides not matched to a gene: 3.

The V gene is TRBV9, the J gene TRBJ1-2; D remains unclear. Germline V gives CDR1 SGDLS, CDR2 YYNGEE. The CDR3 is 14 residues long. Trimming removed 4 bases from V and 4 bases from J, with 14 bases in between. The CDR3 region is CASSPAGVLYGYTF. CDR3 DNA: TGTGCCAGCAGCCCAGCTGGGGTCCTCTATGGCTACACCTTC.

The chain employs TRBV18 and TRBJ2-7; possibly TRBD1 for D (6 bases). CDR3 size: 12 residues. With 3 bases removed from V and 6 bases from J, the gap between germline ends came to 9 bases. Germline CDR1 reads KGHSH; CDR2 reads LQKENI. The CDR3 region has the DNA TGTGCCAGCTCACCGCTACAGGGCGAGCAGTACTTC. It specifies CASSPLQGEQYF.

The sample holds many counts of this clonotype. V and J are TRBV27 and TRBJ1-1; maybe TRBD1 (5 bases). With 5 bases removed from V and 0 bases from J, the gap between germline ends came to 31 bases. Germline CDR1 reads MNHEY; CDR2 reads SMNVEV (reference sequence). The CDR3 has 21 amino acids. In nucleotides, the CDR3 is TGTGCCAGCAGTCCGGGGATGGCTAGGGGACGCGTCAACCGCATGAACACTGAAGCTTTCTTT. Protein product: CASSPGMARGRVNRMNTEAFF.

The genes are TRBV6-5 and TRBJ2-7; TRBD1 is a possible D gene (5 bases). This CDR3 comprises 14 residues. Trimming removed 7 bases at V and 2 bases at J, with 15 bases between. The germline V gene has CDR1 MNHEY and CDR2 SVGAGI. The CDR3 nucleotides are TGTGCCAGCAACACACGGGCAGGGCCCTACGAGCAGTACGTC. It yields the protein CASNTRAGPYEQYV.